The clone carrying this TCR beta chain has just a few counts. CDR3 size: 13 residues. Germline V gene data show CDR1 as ENHRY and CDR2 as SYGVKD. V was trimmed by 11 bases and J by 3 bases, leaving 14 bases between them. Study donors comprised healthy, HIV-negative adults devoid of recent acute infection or vaccination. Clones were sequenced by immunoSEQ multiplex PCR, and TCRdb holds only the in-frame ones, with some missing. This sample has over a million clones; about 74% occur once, and the top ten carry approximately 1.5%. The data originate from a study of shared clonotypes between healthy human individuals.

The chain employs TRBV10-3 and TRBJ1-5; maybe TRBD1 (5 bases). The sample consisted of memory CD4+ T cells sorted from blood. Subset reported: CD45RA-negative fraction. The source is a man aged 18 to 29 in good health. CDR3 sequence (DNA): TGTGCCGCCAGGGCGGATAACAATCAGCCCCAGCATTTT. Its translation: CAARADNNQPQHF.